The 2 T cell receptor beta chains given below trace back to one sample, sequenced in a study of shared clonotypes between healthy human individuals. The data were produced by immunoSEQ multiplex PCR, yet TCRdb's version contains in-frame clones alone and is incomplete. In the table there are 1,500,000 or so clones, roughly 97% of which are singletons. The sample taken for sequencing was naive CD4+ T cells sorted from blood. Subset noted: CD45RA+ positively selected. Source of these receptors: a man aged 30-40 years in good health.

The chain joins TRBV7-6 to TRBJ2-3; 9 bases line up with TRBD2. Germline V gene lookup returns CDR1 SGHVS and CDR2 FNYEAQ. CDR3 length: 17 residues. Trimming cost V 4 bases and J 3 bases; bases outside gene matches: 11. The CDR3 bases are TGTGCCAGCAGCTGGAGACTCCCGGGACTAGCTACAGATACGCAGTATTTT. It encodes CASSWRLPGLATDTQYF.

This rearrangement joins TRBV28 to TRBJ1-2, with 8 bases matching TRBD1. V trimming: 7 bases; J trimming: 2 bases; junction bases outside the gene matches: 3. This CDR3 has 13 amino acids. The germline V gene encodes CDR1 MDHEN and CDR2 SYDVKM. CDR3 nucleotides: TGTGCCAGCACTACAGGGGGGAACTATGGCTACACCTTC. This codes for CASTTGGNYGYTF.